These 22 T cell receptor beta chains were sequenced from one sample in a study of blood T cell repertoires in COVID-19 (dated by TCRdb to the early 2020s). To prepare the library, the immunoSEQ multiplex PCR assay was applied. The source is immuneACCESS, and TCRdb retained only in-frame sequences with V and J called. Part of the clones is not carried over; for the studies checked, unresolved V genes explain less than half of this, and the remainder is unexplained. The sample table contains more than 250,000 clones; only one count was recorded for approximately 88% of them. 1.2% of the sample is in the top ten clones. Sequencing was performed on PBMCs or T cells enriched from blood (not recorded which). The receptors were gathered from a woman between 35 and 50 years old with acute COVID-19.

This clone was counted only a few times. This sequence joins TRBV7-8 and TRBJ1-1; D is possibly TRBD1 (5 bases). The CDR3 runs 15 residues. V dropped 4 bases and J dropped 5 bases, with 17 bases sitting between them. The germline gives CDR1 SGHVS, CDR2 FQNEAQ. The CDR3 loop is CASSSLWEGRTEAFF. In DNA, the CDR3 is TGTGCCAGCAGCTCCCTGTGGGAGGGACGGACTGAAGCTTTCTTT.

The sample holds one count of this clone. This chain links TRBV3-1 (or the pseudogene TRBV3-2) with TRBJ1-1; D is undetermined. Germline CDR1 reads LGHDT; CDR2 reads YNNKEL (reference sequence). V was shortened by 4 bases and J by 4 bases, with 10 bases between the two germline ends. The length of the CDR3 is 13 residues. Here the CDR3 reads CASSPQVGTEAFF. CDR3 nucleotide sequence: TGTGCCAGCAGCCCCCAGGTCGGCACTGAAGCTTTCTTT.

The CDR3: CASSLGDTTYEQYV. In DNA, the CDR3 is TGTGCCAGCAGCTTGGGGGACACCACCTACGAGCAGTACGTC. J is TRBJ2-7 and V is TRBV5-4; D is perhaps TRBD1 (6 bases). V lost 0 bases to trimming and J lost 2 bases, with 9 bases between them. Germline V gene sequence: CDR1 SGHNT, CDR2 YYREEE (reference sequence). The CDR3 loop spans 14 amino acids.

The rearrangement joins TRBV19 to TRBJ1-1, with D unresolved. The CDR3 covers 12 residues. The V gene lost 0 bases and the J gene lost 3 bases, with 2 bases spanning the gap. Germline values: CDR1 LNHDA, CDR2 SQIVND (reference sequence). CDR3 nucleotide sequence: TGTGCCAGTAGTATAGACGACACTGAAGCTTTCTTT. As protein: CASSIDDTEAFF.

The chain uses TRBV25-1 and TRBJ2-7; D is perhaps TRBD1 (5 bases). CDR3 length equals 12 residues. Per the germline V gene, CDR1 is MGHDK and CDR2 is SYGVNS. The V gene lost 6 bases and the J gene lost 4 bases, with 10 bases spanning the gap. The CDR3 is CASSGHVYEQYF. The CDR3 bases are TGTGCCAGCAGCGGACACGTTTACGAGCAGTACTTC.

V and J are TRBV29-1 and TRBJ2-3; D might be TRBD2 (5 bases). The length of the CDR3 is 13 residues. V was shortened by 4 bases and J by 5 bases, with 13 bases between the two germline ends. The V gene's germline CDR1 is SQVTM and CDR2 ANQGSEA. As DNA, the CDR3 is TGCAGCGTTGGGAGGAACCTACGAGATACGCAGTATTTT. Amino acid sequence: CSVGRNLRDTQYF.

CDR3 nucleotides: TGTGCCAGCAGCGTACTGGGACAGGGAAACTATGGCTACACCTTC. Residues: CASSVLGQGNYGYTF. J is TRBJ1-2 and V is TRBV9; TRBD1 agrees at 9 bases. With 1 base clipped from V and 2 bases from J, the junction kept 3 bases outside the gene matches. Per germline, CDR1 SGDLS and CDR2 YYNGEE. The length of the CDR3 is 15 residues.

This chain joins TRBV25-1 and TRBJ1-1, with D hard to call. There are 13 residues in the CDR3. The ends were cut back, 5 bases at V and 7 bases at J, with 14 bases in the middle. The germline CDR1 and CDR2 sequences are MGHDK and SYGVNS. DNA for the CDR3: TGTGCCAGCAGTACCGCGTGGGCCGTTGAAGCTTTCTTT. Translation gives CASSTAWAVEAFF.

J is TRBJ2-5 and V is TRBV18; no definite D call. The V gene's germline CDR1 is KGHSH and CDR2 LQKENI. The V and J ends lost 1 base and 4 bases respectively, with 7 bases between them. The CDR3 has 13 residues. CDR3 loop: CASSPLRGETQYF. DNA of the CDR3: TGTGCCAGCTCACCACTAAGAGGAGAGACCCAGTACTTC.

J is TRBJ1-1 and V is TRBV28; 7 nucleotides align to TRBD1. V was clipped by 5 bases and J by 3 bases; unmatched bases: 9. CDR3 size: 15 residues. The germline V gene encodes CDR1 MDHEN and CDR2 SYDVKM. The CDR3 is CASSIGTVQDTEAFF. The CDR3 nucleotides read TGTGCCAGCAGTATAGGGACAGTACAGGACACTGAAGCTTTCTTT.

The V and J genes are TRBV9 and TRBJ2-3, with D perhaps TRBD2 (5 bases). Between the trimmed V and J ends, which lost 4 bases and 6 bases, there was a span of 9 bases. CDR1 is SGDLS, CDR2 YYNGEE, per germline. The CDR3 spans 12 residues. The CDR3 protein is CASSIRGDTQYF. Written as DNA, the CDR3 is TGTGCCAGCAGCATCCGCGGGGATACGCAGTATTTT.

This chain connects TRBV10-3 to TRBJ1-1; D might be TRBD1 (6 bases). The germline CDR1 and CDR2 sequences are ENHRY and SYGVKD. This CDR3 comprises 15 residues. Trimming left V 0 bases short and J 8 bases short, with 16 bases between. The CDR3 DNA is TGTGCCATCAGTGAGTCGGACAGCAAAGGAAAAGAAGCTTTCTTT. Translated, it gives CAISESDSKGKEAFF.

This chain connects TRBV5-1 to TRBJ2-3; a weak D match, TRBD1 (5 bases). Germline-derived CDR1 and CDR2 are SGHRS and YFSETQ. Trimming removed 0 bases from V and 5 bases from J, with 13 bases in between. The CDR3 spans 15 residues. This CDR3 reads CASSLVDQGGDTQYF. The CDR3 nucleotides read TGCGCCAGCAGCTTGGTAGATCAGGGTGGAGATACGCAGTATTTT.

The J gene is TRBJ1-2, the V gene TRBV28; D unresolved. In germline, CDR1 is MDHEN, CDR2 SYDVKM. With 1 base removed from V and 3 bases from J, the gap between germline ends came to 12 bases. This CDR3 comprises 15 residues. CDR3 nucleotides: TGTGCCAGCAGTTTATTAGGAGCTCGAGACTATGGCTACACCTTC. This sequence encodes CASSLLGARDYGYTF.

The chain combines TRBV29-1 with TRBJ2-3; tentative D call: TRBD1 (5 bases). This CDR3 is built from 11 residues. The ends were cut back, 6 bases at V and 5 bases at J, with 9 bases in the middle. Germline V CDR1 and CDR2: SQVTM, ANQGSEA. In nucleotides, the CDR3 is TGCAGCGTGCTAAGGGGAGATACGCAGTATTTT. Its protein is CSVLRGDTQYF.

This chain joins TRBV7-7 and TRBJ1-2, with unresolved D. The V gene lost 11 bases and the J gene lost 4 bases, with 11 bases spanning the gap. This CDR3 is 11 amino acids long. The V gene's germline CDR1 is SSHAT and CDR2 FNYEAQ (reference sequence). CDR3 nucleotides: TGTGCCGTAACTGATTTCTATGGCTACACCTTC. Its protein is CAVTDFYGYTF.

The chain uses TRBV5-4 and TRBJ1-4; 8 positions match TRBD1. Germline V lookup: CDR1 SGHNT, CDR2 YYREEE (reference sequence). The CDR3 sequence is 15 residues long. V was clipped by 1 base and J by 3 bases; unmatched bases: 2. CDR3 residues: CASSLTTGANEKLFF. DNA for the CDR3: TGTGCCAGCAGCTTGACGACAGGGGCTAATGAAAAACTGTTTTTT.

This clone was recorded at least ten times. The rearrangement links TRBV2 to TRBJ2-7; TRBD2 matches 8 bases. The CDR3 is made up of 17 amino acids. V lost 3 bases to trimming and J lost 5 bases; unmatched junction nucleotides: 15. Germline CDR1 and CDR2: SNHLY and FYNNEI. In DNA form, the CDR3 reads TGTGCCAGCAGTGATCCGGGAGGGAGGGGGGCTAAGAACGAGCAGTACTTC. It codes for CASSDPGGRGAKNEQYF.

This clone has only one observation. The rearrangement links TRBV6-2 or TRBV6-3 to TRBJ2-5, with 13 bases matching TRBD2. The junction had 4 bases not matched to a gene; V was cut back by 5 bases and J by 1 base. This CDR3 spans 16 amino acids. Germline V gives CDR1 MNHEY, CDR2 SVGEGT. In DNA form, the CDR3 reads TGTGCCAGCAGTCAGGGACTAGCGGGACCCCAAGAGACCCAGTACTTC. The encoded protein is CASSQGLAGPQETQYF.

The chain uses TRBV30 and TRBJ1-1; perhaps TRBD1 as D (5 bases). The CDR3 is 15 residues long. Between the trimmed V and J ends, which lost 5 bases and 0 bases, there was a span of 16 bases. Germline CDR1 is GTSNPN and CDR2 is SVGIG (reference sequence). The CDR3 spells CAWADGGLMNTEAFF. In nucleotides, the CDR3 is TGTGCCTGGGCCGATGGGGGGTTAATGAACACTGAAGCTTTCTTT.

The chain combines TRBV18 with TRBJ2-1; the match to TRBD2 covers 12 bases. The CDR3 covers 15 residues. Germline CDR1 reads KGHSH; CDR2 reads LQKENI. V lost 3 bases and J lost 5; bases outside the gene matches: 2. CDR3: CASSPWTSGDNEQFF. Written as DNA, the CDR3 is TGTGCCAGCTCACCCTGGACTAGCGGGGACAATGAGCAGTTCTTC.

This clone occurred a few times. This CDR3 reads CASSPGQGIVEQYF. The CDR3 DNA follows: TGTGCCAGCAGCCCGGGACAGGGGATCGTCGAGCAGTACTTC. The rearrangement links TRBV5-4 to TRBJ2-7, with 10 positions matching TRBD1. The V segment lost 4 bases and the J segment 6 bases; nucleotides outside the gene matches: 7. The CDR3 length is 14 residues. Per germline, CDR1 SGHNT and CDR2 YYREEE (reference sequence).